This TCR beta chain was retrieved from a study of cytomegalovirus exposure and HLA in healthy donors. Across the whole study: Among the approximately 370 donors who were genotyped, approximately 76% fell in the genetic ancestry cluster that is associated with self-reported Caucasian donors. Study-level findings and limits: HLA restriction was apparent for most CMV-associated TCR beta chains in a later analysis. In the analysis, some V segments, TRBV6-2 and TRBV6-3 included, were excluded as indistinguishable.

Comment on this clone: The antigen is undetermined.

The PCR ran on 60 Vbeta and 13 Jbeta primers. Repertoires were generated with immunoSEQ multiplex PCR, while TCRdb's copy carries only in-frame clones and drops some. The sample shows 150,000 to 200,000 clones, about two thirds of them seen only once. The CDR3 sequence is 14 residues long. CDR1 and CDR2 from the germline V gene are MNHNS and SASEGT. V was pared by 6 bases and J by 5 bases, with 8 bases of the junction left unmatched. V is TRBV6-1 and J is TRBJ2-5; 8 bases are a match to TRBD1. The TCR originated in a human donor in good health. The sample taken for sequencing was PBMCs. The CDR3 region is CASRQGGRFETQYF. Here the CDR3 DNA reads TGTGCCAGCAGACAGGGGGGCAGGTTTGAGACCCAGTACTTC.